This T cell receptor (beta chain) appears in the sequencing data of a study of T cell responses to AZD1222 COVID-19 vaccine. The table came from immunoSEQ multiplex PCR; TCRdb's copy has only in-frame clones and leaves some out. The table lists approximately 110,000 clones, roughly 90% of them singletons. Germline CDR1 and CDR2: SGHNT and YYREEE (reference sequence). Trimming cost V 0 bases and J 5 bases, with 6 bases left between them. The CDR3 loop spans 14 amino acids. The chain uses TRBV5-4 and TRBJ1-6; the D gene is possibly TRBD1 (5 bases). The starting material was peripheral blood, obtained on day 0 of AZD1222 vaccination. The receptor was derived from an adult in good health. The CDR3 protein is CASSLARDNSPLHF. Here the CDR3 DNA reads TGTGCCAGCAGCTTGGCCAGGGATAATTCACCCCTCCACTTT.